The sequence of this T cell receptor beta chain was determined in a study of T cells in Graves' hyperthyroidism and ophthalmopathy. This CDR3 contains 13 residues. CDR1 is KGHDR, CDR2 SFDVKD, per germline. V shed 1 base and J shed 8 bases, with 10 bases lying between them. Isolation of PBMCs was performed on 10 ml fresh peripheral blood. General study results and limits: Most expanded thyroid clonotypes above 0.001 also appeared in blood. The model anticipated ophthalmopathy a median about six months pre-onset.

This clonotype was detected a few times. What it binds is unknown. It was RNA transcripts that yielded the amplified TCR beta CDR3 regions. TCR CDR3 regions were first amplified by RT-PCR with HTBI primers. TCRdb used MiXCR to reprocess the multiplex PCR reads, holding one entry per CDR3 protein. The sample comprises some 270,000 distinct CDR3 sequences, around 26% of which are singletons, and about a third rests with the top ten. The source of this sequence is a woman aged 40 to 50 with Graves' ophthalmopathy. The chain uses TRBV24-1 and TRBJ1-1; D remains ambiguous. The specimen was blood. In DNA form, the CDR3 reads TGTGCCACCAGTGATTTCGAGACACGGGAAGCTTTCTTT. It yields the protein CATSDFETREAFF.